This paragraph reports one T cell receptor (beta chain). Treatment reported: 15 to 20 received Ad26.COV2.S at low or high dose, single or two shots; 5 received placebo; per-sample allocation not given. The investigators took samples on day 63 after the first vaccine or placebo injection. The record originates from a study of Ad26.COV2.S vaccination and SARS-CoV-2 variants. Only in-frame clones appear in the TCRdb table, and some are missing; sequencing was by immunoSEQ multiplex PCR. There are more than 300,000 clones in the sample; about 85% occur only once, and 2% to 2.5% lies in the top ten. This CDR3 is built from 14 residues. Germline values: CDR1 SGHTA, CDR2 FQGTGA. V lost 2 bases, J lost 5 bases, and 10 bases lay in between.

This chain uses TRBV7-3 with TRBJ2-1; maybe TRBD2 (5 bases). The sequences come from peripheral blood, collected in a trial of Ad26.COV2.S vaccine versus placebo. The receptor was derived from a person aged 18-60 years who received the Ad26.COV2.S COVID-19 vaccine or a placebo. The CDR3 reads CASSLGGFNNEQFF. In nucleotides, the CDR3 is TGTGCCAGCAGCTTAGGAGGTTTTAACAATGAGCAGTTCTTC.